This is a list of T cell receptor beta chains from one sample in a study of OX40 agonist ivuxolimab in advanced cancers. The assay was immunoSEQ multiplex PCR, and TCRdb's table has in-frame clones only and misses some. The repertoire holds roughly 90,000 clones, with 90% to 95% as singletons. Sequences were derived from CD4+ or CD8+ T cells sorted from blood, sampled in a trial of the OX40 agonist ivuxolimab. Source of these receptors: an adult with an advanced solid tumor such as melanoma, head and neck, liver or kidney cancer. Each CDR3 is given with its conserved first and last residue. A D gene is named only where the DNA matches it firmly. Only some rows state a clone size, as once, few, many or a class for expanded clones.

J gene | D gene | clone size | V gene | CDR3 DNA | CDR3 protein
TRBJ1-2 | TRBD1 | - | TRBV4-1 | TGCGCCAGCAGCCCGGGGGACAGTTACTATGGCTACACCTTC | CASSPGDSYYGYTF
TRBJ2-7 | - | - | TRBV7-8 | TGTGCCAGCAGCCCAGACCCGGGGGGCCTCTCCTACGAGCAGTACTTC | CASSPDPGGLSYEQYF
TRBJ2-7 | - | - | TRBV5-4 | TGTGCCAGCAGCCTGGGCAGGGAGAGCTCCTACGAGCAGTACTTC | CASSLGRESSYEQYF
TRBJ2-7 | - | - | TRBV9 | TGTGCCAGCAGCCCCCGGAATCACCCCTACGAGCAGTACTTC | CASSPRNHPYEQYF
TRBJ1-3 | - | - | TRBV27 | TGTGCCAGCAGTTTATCCCGGGATACTGGAAACACCATATATTTT | CASSLSRDTGNTIYF
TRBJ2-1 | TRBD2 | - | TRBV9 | TGTGCCAGCAGTTCGTCGGGAGGATCTCGGGACAATGAGCAGTTCTTC | CASSSSGGSRDNEQFF
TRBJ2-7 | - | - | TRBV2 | TGTGCCAGCAGTGAAGCGGGACTACAGGGTGCCTACGAGCAGTACTTC | CASSEAGLQGAYEQYF
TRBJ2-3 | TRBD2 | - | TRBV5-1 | TGCGCCAGCACCCAGGGCGGGCTAGCGGCTGGGAATACGCAGTATTTT | CASTQGGLAAGNTQYF
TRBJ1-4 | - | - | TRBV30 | TGTGCCTGTCTTACGGGGTCCGGAGCAACTAATGAAAAACTGTTTTTT | CACLTGSGATNEKLFF
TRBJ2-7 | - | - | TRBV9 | TGTGCCAGCAGCGTATCCGGGGCTTCCTACGAGCAGTACTTC | CASSVSGASYEQYF
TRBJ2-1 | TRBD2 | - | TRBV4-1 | TGCGCCAGCAGCCAAGATTTAGGACCCGGGACTATTAATGAGCAGTTCTTC | CASSQDLGPGTINEQFF
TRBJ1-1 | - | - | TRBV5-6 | TGTGCCAGCAGCTTGGAGGGTACTGAAGCTTTCTTT | CASSLEGTEAFF
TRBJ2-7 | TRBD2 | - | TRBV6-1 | TGTGCCAGCAGTGCAGGACTAGCGGGGTACTACGAGCAGTACTTC | CASSAGLAGYYEQYF
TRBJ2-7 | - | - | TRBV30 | TGTGCCTGGAGCCCAAACTCCTACGAGCAGTACTTC | CAWSPNSYEQYF
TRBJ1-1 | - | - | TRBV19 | TGTGCCAGTAGTATTCCCGGGCCTGAAGCTTTCTTT | CASSIPGPEAFF
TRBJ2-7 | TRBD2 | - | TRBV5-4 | TGTGCCAGCAGCGGTGGACTAGCGGGAGGTAAATACGAGCAGTACTTC | CASSGGLAGGKYEQYF
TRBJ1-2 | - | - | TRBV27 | TGTGCCAGCAGTTTTACTCGGGGAAGGGGGAACTATGGCTACACCTTC | CASSFTRGRGNYGYTF
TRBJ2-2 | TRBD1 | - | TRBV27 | TGTGCCAGCAGAGGACAGGGGACCACCGGGGAGCTGTTTTTT | CASRGQGTTGELFF
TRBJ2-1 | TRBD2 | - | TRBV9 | TGTGCCAGCAGCTTCCGCCAGCTAGCGGTGAACAATGAGCAGTTCTTC | CASSFRQLAVNNEQFF
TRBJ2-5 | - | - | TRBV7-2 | TGTGCCAGCAGCCGTAGCTCCTACAGGGTGGGGGAGACCCAGTACTTC | CASSRSSYRVGETQYF
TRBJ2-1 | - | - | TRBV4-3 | TGCGCCAGCAGCCAAGACCCCCAGGGGGGTTTCGACAATGAGCAGTTCTTC | CASSQDPQGGFDNEQFF
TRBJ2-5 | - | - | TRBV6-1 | TGTGCCAGCAGTGATACCTGGGGGGAGACCCAGTACTTC | CASSDTWGETQYF
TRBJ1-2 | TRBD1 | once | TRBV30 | TGTGCCCGGACAGGGGGCGACTATGGCTACACCTTC | CARTGGDYGYTF
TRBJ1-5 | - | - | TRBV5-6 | TGTGCCAGCGGATTGGCAGGAATGAATCAGCCCCAGCATTTT | CASGLAGMNQPQHF
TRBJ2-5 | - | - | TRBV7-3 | TGTGCCAGCAGCTTTCCCGGACAGTCGGAAGAGACCCAGTACTTC | CASSFPGQSEETQYF
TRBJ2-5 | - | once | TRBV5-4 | TGTGCCAGCAGCCCCCGGGACGGCCAAGAGACCCAGTACTTC | CASSPRDGQETQYF
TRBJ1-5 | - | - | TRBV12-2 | TGTGCAAGTCGCTTAGAATGTTATAGCAATCAGCCCCAGCATTTT | CASRLECYSNQPQHF
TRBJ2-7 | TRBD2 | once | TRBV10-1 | TGCGCCAGCAGTGAGTCGAGGACTAGCGGGAGCGGCGAGCAGTACTTC | CASSESRTSGSGEQYF
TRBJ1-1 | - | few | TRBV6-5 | TGTGCCAGCGGGGGGAGTGGCACTGAAGCTTTCTTT | CASGGSGTEAFF
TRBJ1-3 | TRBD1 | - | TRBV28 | TGTGCCAGCAGTTGGACAGGACCACCTGGAAACACCATATATTTT | CASSWTGPPGNTIYF
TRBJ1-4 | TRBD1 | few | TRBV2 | TGTGCCTTGGGCGACAGGGGGCTTGAAAAACTGTTTTTT | CALGDRGLEKLFF
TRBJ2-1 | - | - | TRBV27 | TGTGCCAGCAGTTTATTGGGTCGTGAGCAGTTCTTC | CASSLLGREQFF
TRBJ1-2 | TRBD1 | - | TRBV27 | TGTGCCAGCAGTTTAACAGGGGGCTTCTATGGCTACACCTTC | CASSLTGGFYGYTF
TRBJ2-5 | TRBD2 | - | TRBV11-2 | TGTGCCAGCAGCTTAGCGGGGACTAGCGGGGGGGCAGGGTCCCAGTACTTC | CASSLAGTSGGAGSQYF
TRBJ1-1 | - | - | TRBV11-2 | TGTGCCAGCAGGGCGGGGGGGAACACTGAAGCTTTCTTT | CASRAGGNTEAFF
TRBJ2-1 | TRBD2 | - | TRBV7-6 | TGTGCCAGCACGCTAACTAGCGGGGGGTACAATGAGCAGTTCTTC | CASTLTSGGYNEQFF
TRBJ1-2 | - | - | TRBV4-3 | TGCGCCAGCAGCCAAGGAGGGGGGTTCGATGGCTACACCTTC | CASSQGGGFDGYTF
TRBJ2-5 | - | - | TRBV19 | TGTGCCAGTAGTTCGTTGCCCACTACTAGTGCTTCCGAGACCCAGTACTTC | CASSSLPTTSASETQYF
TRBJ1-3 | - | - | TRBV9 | TGTGCCAGCGCCGGGTCGGTGTCTGGAAACACCATATATTTT | CASAGSVSGNTIYF
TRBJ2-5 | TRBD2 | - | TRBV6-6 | TGTGCCAGCAGCCCTGGGACTAGCTCCCAAGAGACCCAGTACTTC | CASSPGTSSQETQYF
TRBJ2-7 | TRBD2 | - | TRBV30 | TGTGCCTGGAGTGAAACTAGCGTTTACCCCTCGGGCTACGAGCAGTACTTC | CAWSETSVYPSGYEQYF
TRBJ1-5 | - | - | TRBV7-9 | TGTGCCAGCAGCCCCCCCTTCGGCAGTAACCTTCAGCCCCAGCATTTT | CASSPPFGSNLQPQHF
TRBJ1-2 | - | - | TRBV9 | TGTGCCAGCAGCTCCCGGTTGTCAGGCTATGGCTACACCTTC | CASSSRLSGYGYTF
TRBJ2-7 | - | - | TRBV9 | TGTGCCAGCAGCGTAGGGGACTCTAAGTACGAGCAGTACTTC | CASSVGDSKYEQYF
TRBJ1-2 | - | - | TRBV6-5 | TGTGCCAGCAGTTACGACAGGTACTATGGCTACACCTTC | CASSYDRYYGYTF
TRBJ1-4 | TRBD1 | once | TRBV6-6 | TGTGCCAGCAGTTACCGGAGGGACAGAGTTAATGAAAAACTGTTTTTT | CASSYRRDRVNEKLFF
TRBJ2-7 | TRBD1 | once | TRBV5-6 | TGTGCCAGCAGCTCGAGACAGGGAGAGCAGTACTTC | CASSSRQGEQYF
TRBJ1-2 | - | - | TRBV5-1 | TGCGCCAGCAGCTTGCAGTTGGATTCTGGCTACACCTTC | CASSLQLDSGYTF
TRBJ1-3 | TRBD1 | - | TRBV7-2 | TGTGCCAGCAGCTTAGCTCCGGGACAGGGGGCTGGAAACACCATATATTTT | CASSLAPGQGAGNTIYF
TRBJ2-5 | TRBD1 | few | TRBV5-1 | TGCGCCAGCAGCTTGGCTGGGACAGGACAAGAGACCCAGTACTTC | CASSLAGTGQETQYF
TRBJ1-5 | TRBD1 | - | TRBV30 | TGTGCCTGGAGTGTAGGGACAGAAGTTAATCAGCCCCAGCATTTT | CAWSVGTEVNQPQHF